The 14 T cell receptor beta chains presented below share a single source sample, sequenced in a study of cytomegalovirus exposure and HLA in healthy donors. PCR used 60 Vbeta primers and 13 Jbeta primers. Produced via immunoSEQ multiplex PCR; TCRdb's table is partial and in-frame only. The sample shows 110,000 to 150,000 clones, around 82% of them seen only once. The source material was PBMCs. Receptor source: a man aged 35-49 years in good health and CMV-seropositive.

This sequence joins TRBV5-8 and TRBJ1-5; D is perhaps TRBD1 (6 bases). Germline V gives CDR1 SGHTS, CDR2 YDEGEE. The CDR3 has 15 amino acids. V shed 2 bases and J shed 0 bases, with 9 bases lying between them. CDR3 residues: CASSFTGSSNQPQHF. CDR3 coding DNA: TGTGCCAGCAGCTTTACAGGGAGTAGCAATCAGCCCCAGCATTTT.

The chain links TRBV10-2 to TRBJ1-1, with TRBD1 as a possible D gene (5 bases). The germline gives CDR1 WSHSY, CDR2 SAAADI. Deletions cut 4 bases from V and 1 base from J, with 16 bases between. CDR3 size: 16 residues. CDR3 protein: CASSGTGTRGNTEAFF. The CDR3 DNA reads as TGCGCCAGCAGTGGGACCGGGACTCGGGGGAACACTGAAGCTTTCTTT.

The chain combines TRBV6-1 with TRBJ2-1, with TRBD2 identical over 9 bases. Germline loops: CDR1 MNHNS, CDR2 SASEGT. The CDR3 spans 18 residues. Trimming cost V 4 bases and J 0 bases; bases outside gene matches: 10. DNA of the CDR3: TGTGCCAGCAGTGGTCTAGCGGGGAGGGCCCTCTCCTACAATGAGCAGTTCTTC. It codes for CASSGLAGRALSYNEQFF.

The chain's CDR3 is CASSISELNQPQHF. The CDR3 DNA reads as TGTGCCAGTAGTATAAGTGAGCTTAATCAGCCCCAGCATTTT. The chain is built from TRBV19 and TRBJ1-5; D call uncertain. Looked up from germline, CDR1 is LNHDA and CDR2 is SQIVND (reference sequence). Trimming took 2 bases from V and 4 from J, leaving 9 bases between them. The CDR3 has 14 residues.

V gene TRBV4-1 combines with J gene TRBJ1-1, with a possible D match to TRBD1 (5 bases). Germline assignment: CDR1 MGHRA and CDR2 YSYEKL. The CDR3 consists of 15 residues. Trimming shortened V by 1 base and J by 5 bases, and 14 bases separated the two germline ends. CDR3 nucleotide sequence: TGCGCCAGCAGCCAAGTCTTGCCCGGGGGGACTGAAGCTTTCTTT. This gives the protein CASSQVLPGGTEAFF.

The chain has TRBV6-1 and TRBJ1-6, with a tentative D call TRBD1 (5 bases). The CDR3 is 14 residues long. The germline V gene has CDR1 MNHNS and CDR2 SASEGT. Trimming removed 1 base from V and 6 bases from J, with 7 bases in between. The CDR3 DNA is TGTGCCAGCAGTGAAGTGGGGGGTAATTCACCCCTCCACTTT. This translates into CASSEVGGNSPLHF.

CDR3 DNA sequence: TGCAGCGTTGTAGGGGCTCAAGGGGACACTGAAGCTTTCTTT. Its protein is CSVVGAQGDTEAFF. V is TRBV29-1 and J is TRBJ1-1; tentative D call: TRBD1 (5 bases). This CDR3 region has 14 residues. The ends were cut back, 4 bases at V and 3 bases at J, with 15 bases in the middle. The germline gives CDR1 SQVTM, CDR2 ANQGSEA.

The CDR3 loop is CASSPRFSRASSTEAFF. In DNA form, the CDR3 reads TGTGCCAGCAGTCCCCGATTCTCGAGGGCTTCGAGCACTGAAGCTTTCTTT. The J gene is TRBJ1-1, the V gene TRBV27; no firm D call. The germline V and J ends were trimmed by 5 bases and 4 bases, with 23 bases remaining between them. CDR1 is MNHEY and CDR2 is SMNVEV in the germline V gene (reference sequence). This CDR3 is 17 amino acids long.

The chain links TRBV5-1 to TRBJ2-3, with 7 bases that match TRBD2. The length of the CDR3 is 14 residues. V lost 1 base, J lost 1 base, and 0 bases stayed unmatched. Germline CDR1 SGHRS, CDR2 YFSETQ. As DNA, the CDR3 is TGCGCCAGCAGCTTGCGGGGGGGCACAGATACGCAGTATTTT. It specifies CASSLRGGTDTQYF.

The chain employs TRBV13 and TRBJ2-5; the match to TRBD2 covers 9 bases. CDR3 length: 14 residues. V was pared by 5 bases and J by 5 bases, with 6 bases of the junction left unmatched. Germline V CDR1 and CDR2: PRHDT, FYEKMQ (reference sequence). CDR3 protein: CASSLSGSGETQYF. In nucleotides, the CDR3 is TGTGCCAGCAGCCTTAGCGGGAGTGGGGAGACCCAGTACTTC. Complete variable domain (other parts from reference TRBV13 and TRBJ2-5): AAGVIQSPRHLIKEKRETATLKCYPIPRHDTVYWYQQGPGQDPQFLISFYEKMQSDKGSIPDRFSAQQFSDYHSELNMSSLELGDSALYFCASSLSGSGETQYFGPGTRLLVL.

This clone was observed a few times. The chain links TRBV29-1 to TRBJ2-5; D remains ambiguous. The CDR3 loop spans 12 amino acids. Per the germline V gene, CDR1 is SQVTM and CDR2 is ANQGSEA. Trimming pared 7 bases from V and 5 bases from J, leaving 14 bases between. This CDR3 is CSASTAGETQYF. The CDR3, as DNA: TGCAGCGCATCGACGGCCGGGGAGACCCAGTACTTC.

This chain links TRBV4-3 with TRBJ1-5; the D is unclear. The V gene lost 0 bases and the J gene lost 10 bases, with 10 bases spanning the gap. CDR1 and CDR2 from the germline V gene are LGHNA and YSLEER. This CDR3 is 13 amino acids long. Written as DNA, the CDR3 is TGCGCCAGCAGCCAAGATGCTGCCGGTCCCCAGCATTTT. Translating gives CASSQDAAGPQHF.

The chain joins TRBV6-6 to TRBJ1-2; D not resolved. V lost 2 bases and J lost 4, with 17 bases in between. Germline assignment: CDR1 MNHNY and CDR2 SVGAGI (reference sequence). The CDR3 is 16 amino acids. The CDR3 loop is CASSYAADTAAYGYTF. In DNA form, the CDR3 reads TGTGCCAGCAGTTACGCCGCCGACACCGCCGCCTATGGCTACACCTTC.

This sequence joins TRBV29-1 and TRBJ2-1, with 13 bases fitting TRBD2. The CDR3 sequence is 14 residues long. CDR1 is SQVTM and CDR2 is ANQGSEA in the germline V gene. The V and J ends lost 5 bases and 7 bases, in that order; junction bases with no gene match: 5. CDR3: CSVSKTSGRNEQFF. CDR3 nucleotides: TGCAGCGTTTCAAAGACTAGCGGGAGGAATGAGCAGTTCTTC.